This T cell receptor beta chain came from a study of T cells in Graves' hyperthyroidism and ophthalmopathy. From RNA transcripts, TCR beta CDR3 regions were amplified. The TCR CDR3 was amplified in a first-round RT-PCR using the HTBI primer set. TCRdb recomputed calls from the multiplex PCR reads with MiXCR, one row per CDR3 protein. In the table there are approximately 400,000 distinct CDR3 sequences, about a sixth of which are singletons. When ophthalmopathy did not progress within 18 months, Graves' hyperthyroidism was considered stable. The study enrolled patients aged 18 to 65 with newly diagnosed hyperthyroidism of under 2 months' duration. For the diagnoses, clinical symptoms, serum thyroxine and TRAb, thyroid ultrasound and orbital computed tomography were used. The length of the CDR3 is 17 residues. V lost 2 bases and J 4 bases, leaving 19 bases between the germline ends. Per the germline V gene, CDR1 is SGHAT and CDR2 is FQNNGV.

This clonotype was recorded a few times. Just one base apart from a much larger clone, this may be a read error. Source material: blood. The source of this sequence is a woman in her late teens or twenties with Graves' hyperthyroidism. V is TRBV11-2 and J is TRBJ2-3; D is uncertain. CDR3 loop: CASSLSDGSRMADTQYF. The CDR3 DNA reads TGTGCCAGCAGCTTAAGTGACGGTAGCCGGATGGCAGATACGCAGTATTTT.